This T cell receptor (beta chain) emerged from a study of human T cells and chemical hapten exposure. Study information: All through the approximately 23-week study, the scalp of each patient received diphenylcyclopropenone doses weekly. The study traced per-sample TCR yield variation mainly to small differences in pooled library volumes. Study-wide points: Donors' alopecia may make their immune response differ from healthy people's.

Each CDR3 protein is one row after TCRdb ran MiXCR on the RACE reads. The data contain 11,000 to 15,000 distinct CDR3 sequences, about a sixth of them seen just once; the ten biggest clones take up 7.2%. This clonotype is medium-sized (0.01 to 0.1%). Its antigen remains unidentified. The length of the CDR3 is 13 residues. J was trimmed by 5 bases and V by 5 bases; bases with no gene match: 3. Germline V lookup: CDR1 MNHNY, CDR2 SVGAGI (reference sequence). As to time point: patch test 1, 2 weeks after DPC sensitization. Described treatment: therapeutic diphenylcyclopropenone sensitization with weekly scalp DPC.

This TCR came from a woman between 25 and 40 years old with alopecia areata. Some clones in this sample may be carry-over from other donors' samples. Sequencing used whole blood, obtained in connection with sensitization to the hapten diphenylcyclopropenone (DPC). V is TRBV6-6 and J is TRBJ2-1; 7 bases are a match to TRBD1. CDR3 nucleotides: TGTGCCAGCAGTAGGGACAGAGACAATGAGCAGTTCTTC. It yields the protein CASSRDRDNEQFF.